The 24 T cell receptor beta chains below all came from one sample that was sequenced in a study of blood T cell repertoires in COVID-19. Data came from immunoSEQ multiplex PCR; TCRdb stores just in-frame clones and leaves some out. The sample includes 200,000 to 250,000 clones, 75% to 90% seen only once; the top ten take around 0.8%. Sequencing used PBMCs or T cells enriched from blood (not recorded which). The receptors were sampled from a man aged 50 to 60 who had been exposed to COVID-19.

J is TRBJ2-2 and V is TRBV5-1; D may be TRBD1 (5 bases). Germline V gene lookup returns CDR1 SGHRS and CDR2 YFSETQ. V was trimmed by 5 bases and J by 2 bases, leaving 16 bases between them. This CDR3 is built from 16 residues. The CDR3 loop reads CASRDVAGFNTGELFF. The CDR3 nucleotides read TGCGCCAGCAGGGACGTAGCAGGGTTTAACACCGGGGAGCTGTTTTTT.

V is TRBV28 and J is TRBJ2-1, with 8 nucleotides matching TRBD2. The CDR3 runs 12 residues. Per germline, CDR1 MDHEN and CDR2 SYDVKM. CDR3 sequence (DNA): TGTGGAAGCGGGAGCTCCTACAATGAGCAGTTCTTC. Translation gives CGSGSSYNEQFF.

This chain joins TRBV30 and TRBJ2-1; 10 bases align to TRBD2. In germline, CDR1 is GTSNPN, CDR2 SVGIG (reference sequence). This CDR3 is built from 14 residues. V lost 1 base and J lost 8; bases outside the gene matches: 5. This CDR3 reads CAWSAAGGRHEQFF. Written as DNA, the CDR3 is TGTGCCTGGAGTGCAGCGGGAGGGCGCCATGAGCAGTTCTTC.

The chain combines TRBV5-1 with TRBJ2-3; 8 nucleotides agree with TRBD1. The CDR3 is 15 residues long. Germline V gives CDR1 SGHRS, CDR2 YFSETQ. Losses at the gene ends were 3 bases for V and 0 bases for J; bases not matched to a gene: 3. The CDR3 nucleotides read TGCGCCAGCAGCTCCTGGGACAGGAGCACAGATACGCAGTATTTT. It yields the protein CASSSWDRSTDTQYF.

This chain's CDR3 is CASSLGRVRLLETQYF. The DNA for the CDR3 is TGTGCCAGCAGTTTGGGCAGGGTCAGGTTATTGGAGACCCAGTACTTC. The chain recombines TRBV28 with TRBJ2-5, with D perhaps TRBD1 (5 bases). The germline V and J ends were trimmed by 3 bases and 5 bases, with 19 bases remaining between them. This CDR3 has 16 amino acids. Germline CDR1 reads MDHEN; CDR2 reads SYDVKM.

This chain uses TRBV7-3 with TRBJ2-1, with D tentatively TRBD1 (5 bases). The V gene's germline CDR1 is SGHTA and CDR2 FQGTGA. With 6 bases removed from V and 6 bases from J, the gap between germline ends came to 18 bases. This CDR3 is 15 amino acids long. CDR3 sequence (DNA): TGTGCCAGCAGTTTAGGTCCCCAGGGTGGCAATGAGCAGTTCTTC. Translating gives CASSLGPQGGNEQFF.

This chain links TRBV7-8 with TRBJ2-5; 8 bases agree with TRBD2. Germline CDR1 SGHVS, CDR2 FQNEAQ. This CDR3 has 16 amino acids. Losses at the gene ends were 5 bases for V and 3 bases for J; bases not matched to a gene: 11. CDR3 DNA sequence: TGTGCCAGCAGCCCGGGAGGGGACTATACAAAAGAGACCCAGTACTTC. Translated, it gives CASSPGGDYTKETQYF. The variable domain in full, with the rest retrieved from reference TRBV7-8 and TRBJ2-5, is GAGVSQSPRYKVAKRGQDVALRCDPISGHVSLFWYQQALGQGPEFLTYFQNEAQLDKSGLPSDRFFAERPEGSVSTLKIQRTQQEDSAVYLCASSPGGDYTKETQYFGPGTRLLVL.

This clone was seen once. V usage is TRBV28 and J usage is TRBJ2-7; 9 nucleotides agree with TRBD2. Germline values: CDR1 MDHEN, CDR2 SYDVKM. This CDR3 has 15 residues. The ends lost 5 bases at V and 7 bases at J; junction bases unmatched: 12. This CDR3 reads CASSTRTGTSREQYF. The DNA of the CDR3 is TGTGCCAGCAGTACCCGTACGGGGACTAGCCGGGAGCAGTACTTC.

V gene TRBV19 combines with J gene TRBJ2-7, with D possibly matching TRBD1 (6 bases). Between the trimmed V and J ends, which lost 2 bases and 2 bases, there was a span of 7 bases. The germline CDR1 and CDR2 sequences are LNHDA and SQIVND (reference sequence). The CDR3 has 13 residues. The DNA of the CDR3 is TGTGCCAGTAGTATACCAGGGGCCTACGAGCAGTACTTC. Amino acid sequence: CASSIPGAYEQYF. The variable domain in full, completed from reference TRBV19 and TRBJ2-7, reads DGGITQSPKYLFRKEGQNVTLSCEQNLNHDAMYWYRQDPGQGLRLIYYSQIVNDFQKGDIAEGYSVSREKKESFPLTVTSAQKNPTAFYLCASSIPGAYEQYFGPGTRLTVT.

This sequence joins TRBV7-9 and TRBJ1-2, with a weak D call TRBD1 (6 bases). V dropped 1 base and J dropped 5 bases, with 8 bases sitting between them. CDR1 and CDR2 (germline): SEHNR, FQNEAQ (reference sequence). This CDR3 is built from 13 residues. CDR3 nucleotides: TGTGCCAGCAGCTTAGGACAGGATTATGGCTACACCTTC. It translates to CASSLGQDYGYTF. Full variable domain (outside the CDR3, taken from reference TRBV7-9 and TRBJ1-2): DTGVSQNPRHKITKRGQNVTFRCDPISEHNRLYWYRQTLGQGPEFLTYFQNEAQLEKSRLLSDRFSAERPKGSFSTLEIQRTEQGDSAMYLCASSLGQDYGYTFGSGTRLTVV.

The chain joins TRBV20-1 to TRBJ1-2; D might be TRBD1 (6 bases). CDR3 size: 11 residues. Per germline, CDR1 DFQATT and CDR2 SNEGSKA (reference sequence). V shed 7 bases and J shed 6 bases, with 12 bases lying between them. CDR3 DNA sequence: TGCAGTGTTGGCACAGGGAATGGCTACACCTTC. Its translation is CSVGTGNGYTF.

V is TRBV5-5 and J is TRBJ2-3; tentatively, D is TRBD2 (6 bases). Trimming took 0 bases from V and 2 from J, leaving 13 bases between them. Germline V gene sequence: CDR1 SGHKS, CDR2 YYEKEE (reference sequence). The CDR3 contains 16 residues. The CDR3 DNA reads TGTGCCAGCAGCTTGGGTGATAGCGGAGACACAGATACGCAGTATTTT. As protein: CASSLGDSGDTDTQYF.

This clone was seen a single time. The chain joins TRBV4-1 to TRBJ1-2, with D unclear. Trimming shortened V by 1 base and J by 3 bases, and 12 bases separated the two germline ends. Germline loops: CDR1 MGHRA, CDR2 YSYEKL. The CDR3 sequence is 15 residues long. For the CDR3, the DNA is TGCGCCAGCAGCCAAGGTGGCGGGATTCACTATGGCTACACCTTC. As protein: CASSQGGGIHYGYTF.

The V call is TRBV28, the J call TRBJ2-2, with TRBD1 matching 9 bases. With 4 bases clipped from V and 3 bases from J, the junction kept 3 bases outside the gene matches. This CDR3 region has 15 residues. Germline loops: CDR1 MDHEN, CDR2 SYDVKM. The CDR3 region has the DNA TGTGCCAGCAGTTCCGGGGACAGGGACACCGGGGAGCTGTTTTTT. Translation: CASSSGDRDTGELFF.

This clone occurred a few times. The chain is built from TRBV7-3 and TRBJ1-1, with D perhaps TRBD1 (5 bases). V was cut by 5 bases and J by 4 bases, with 11 bases left in between. The CDR3 is 13 residues long. CDR1 is SGHTA, CDR2 FQGTGA, per germline. The CDR3 bases are TGTGCCAGCAGCAACTGGGGGGGCACTGAAGCTTTCTTT. Its translation: CASSNWGGTEAFF.

The rearrangement links TRBV9 to TRBJ2-5, with TRBD2 identical over 12 bases. The CDR3 has 15 residues. Per germline, CDR1 SGDLS and CDR2 YYNGEE. V shed 4 bases and J 1 base; nucleotides not matched to a gene: 2. CDR3 region: CASSTSGGTQETQYF. CDR3 DNA sequence: TGTGCCAGCAGCACTAGCGGGGGGACCCAAGAGACCCAGTACTTC.

This clone was detected only a few times. The genes are TRBV7-8 and TRBJ1-1; 9 bases match TRBD1. Germline lookup yields CDR1 SGHVS and CDR2 FQNEAQ. Trimming at V came to 1 base and at J to 4 bases, leaving 7 bases not matched to a gene. The CDR3 extends over 16 amino acids. The CDR3 loop is CASSLDFRDRVTEAFF. The CDR3 nucleotides are TGTGCCAGCAGCTTAGATTTCCGGGACAGGGTCACTGAAGCTTTCTTT.

The gene calls are TRBV18 and TRBJ2-7; 13 bases are shared with TRBD2. CDR1 is KGHSH, CDR2 LQKENI, per germline. The CDR3 has 16 residues. The V gene end was trimmed by 4 bases and the J gene end by 2 bases; junction bases not matched to a gene: 5. CDR3 nucleotides: TGTGCCAGCTCACAAGGACTAGCGGGAGTTACCTACGAGCAGTACTTC. This translates into CASSQGLAGVTYEQYF.

The gene calls are TRBV5-1 and TRBJ2-1, with 10 bases that match TRBD2. CDR3 size: 16 residues. The junction had 7 bases not matched to a gene; V was cut back by 0 bases and J by 7 bases. The germline gives CDR1 SGHRS, CDR2 YFSETQ. CDR3 sequence: CASSLDRLAGVNEQFF. CDR3 DNA: TGCGCCAGCAGCTTGGATCGGCTAGCGGGAGTGAATGAGCAGTTCTTC.

This rearrangement joins TRBV18 to TRBJ1-4; D is undetermined. The CDR3 is 14 residues long. Germline V gene data show CDR1 as KGHSH and CDR2 as LQKENI. The V gene lost 4 bases and the J gene lost 4 bases, with 10 bases spanning the gap. As DNA, the CDR3 is TGTGCCAGCTCACTCGTCAGATTTAATGAAAAACTGTTTTTT. The encoded protein is CASSLVRFNEKLFF. Together with reference TRBV18 and TRBJ1-4, the CDR3 gives the full variable domain: NAGVMQNPRHLVRRRGQEARLRCSPMKGHSHVYWYRQLPEEGLKFMVYLQKENIIDESGMPKERFSAEFPKEGPSILRIQQVVRGDSAAYFCASSLVRFNEKLFFGSGTQLSVL.

This clone came up once. This chain connects TRBV5-1 to TRBJ2-5; D is unclear. Per the germline V gene, CDR1 is SGHRS and CDR2 is YFSETQ. The V end lost 1 base, the J end lost 5 bases, and 9 bases lay between the germline ends. The CDR3 spans 13 residues. CDR3 amino acids: CASSLYSRETQYF. The CDR3 nucleotides are TGCGCCAGCAGCTTGTACAGCCGGGAGACCCAGTACTTC.

The J gene is TRBJ1-1, the V gene TRBV27; D is possibly TRBD1 (5 bases). The germline V gene encodes CDR1 MNHEY and CDR2 SMNVEV (reference sequence). V shed 4 bases and J shed 10 bases, with 13 bases lying between them. CDR3 size: 12 residues. CDR3 DNA sequence: TGTGCCAGCAGTTCCACCGGGACTAGAGCTTTCTTT. Amino acid sequence: CASSSTGTRAFF.

V gene TRBV5-5 combines with J gene TRBJ1-1, with D uncertain. Germline assignment: CDR1 SGHKS and CDR2 YYEKEE (reference sequence). Trimming left V 0 bases short and J 8 bases short, with 11 bases between. The CDR3 has 13 amino acids. CDR3 protein: CASSLEEGREAFF. CDR3 DNA sequence: TGTGCCAGCAGCTTGGAGGAGGGTCGAGAAGCTTTCTTT.

The chain has TRBV5-1 and TRBJ2-3, with a possible D match to TRBD1 (5 bases). V lost 3 bases, J lost 3 bases, and 11 bases lay in between. The CDR3 runs to 14 residues. CDR1 and CDR2 from the germline V gene are SGHRS and YFSETQ. CDR3 amino acids: CASSSGWETDTQYF. CDR3 nucleotides: TGCGCCAGCAGCTCAGGGTGGGAAACAGATACGCAGTATTTT.